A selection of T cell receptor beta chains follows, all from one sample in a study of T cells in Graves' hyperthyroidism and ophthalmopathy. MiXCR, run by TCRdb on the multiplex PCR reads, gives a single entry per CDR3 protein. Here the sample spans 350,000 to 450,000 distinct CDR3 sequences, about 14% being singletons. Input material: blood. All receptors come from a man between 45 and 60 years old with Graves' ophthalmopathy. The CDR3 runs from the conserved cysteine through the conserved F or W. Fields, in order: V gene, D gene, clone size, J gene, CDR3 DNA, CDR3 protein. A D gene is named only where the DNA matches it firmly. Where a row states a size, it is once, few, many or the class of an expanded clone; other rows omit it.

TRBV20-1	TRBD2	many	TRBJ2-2	TGCAGTGCTAGTTTCGAAGCGGGAGTTACCGGGGAGCTGTTTTTT	CSASFEAGVTGELFF
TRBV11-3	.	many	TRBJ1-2	TGTGCCAGCAGCTTAGGAGGGGCCGCTGGCTACACCTTC	CASSLGGAAGYTF
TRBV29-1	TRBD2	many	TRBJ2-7	TGCAGCGTGCCCCCGGGACTAGAGGCTAAGTGGGTCGAGCAGTACTTC	CSVPPGLEAKWVEQYF
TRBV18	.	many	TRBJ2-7	TGTGCCAGCTCACGGGACGGGAGTCTTTCCTACGAGCAGTACTTC	CASSRDGSLSYEQYF
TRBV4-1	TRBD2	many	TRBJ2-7	TGCGCCAGCAGCCAAGATGTGACTAGCGGGAGAGGTTACGAGCAGTACTTC	CASSQDVTSGRGYEQYF
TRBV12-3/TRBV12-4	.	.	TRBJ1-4	TGTGCCAGCAGTGCGCTGGACCCCGGGGGTGAAAAACTGTTTTTT	CASSALDPGGEKLFF
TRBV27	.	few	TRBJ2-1	TGTGCCAGCAGTTCCGGACAGAACAATGAGCAGTTCTTC	CASSSGQNNEQFF
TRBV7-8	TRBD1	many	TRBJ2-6	TGTGCCAGCAGCTTATGGACAGGGGCTGGGGCCAACGTCCTGACTTTC	CASSLWTGAGANVLTF
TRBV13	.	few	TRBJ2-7	TGTGCCAGCAGCCCCGGGACTCGCCGGGACGAGCAGTACTTC	CASSPGTRRDEQYF
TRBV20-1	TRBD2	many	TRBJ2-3	TGCAGTGCAACCATAGCGGGCCCCACAGATACGCAGTATTTT	CSATIAGPTDTQYF
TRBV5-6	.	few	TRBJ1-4	TGTGCCAGCAGCACCGGTCACGGAAACGAAAAACTGTTTTTT	CASSTGHGNEKLFF
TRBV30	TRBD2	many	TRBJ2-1	TGTGCCTGGAGTGTGAACCAAATGACTAGCGGGAGGTTCGATAATGAGCAGTTCTTC	CAWSVNQMTSGRFDNEQFF
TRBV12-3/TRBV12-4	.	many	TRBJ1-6	TGTGCCAGCACCTCAAGCTCCTATAATTCACCCCTCCACTTT	CASTSSSYNSPLHF
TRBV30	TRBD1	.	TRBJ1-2	TGTGCCTGGACGGGACAGGCGCCTCAGGGCTACACCTTC	CAWTGQAPQGYTF
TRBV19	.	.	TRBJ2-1	TGTGCCAGTAGTATGGAGGAGGGGCCCGGTGAGCAGTTCTTC	CASSMEEGPGEQFF
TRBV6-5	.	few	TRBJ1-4	TGTGCCAGCAGTTACTGGAGAAATGAAAAACTGTTTTTT	CASSYWRNEKLFF
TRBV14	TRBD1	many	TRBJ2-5	TGTGCCAGCAGCCAGCTGGGGGACAGTCAAGAGACCCAGTACTTC	CASSQLGDSQETQYF
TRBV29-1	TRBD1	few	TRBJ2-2	TGCAGCGTTGCGACAGGGACCCTCGCCCCCGGGGAGCTGTTTTTT	CSVATGTLAPGELFF
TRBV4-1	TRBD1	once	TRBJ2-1	TGCGCCAGCAGCCAAACAGGACAGGCCAGCTCCTACAATGAGCAGTTCTTC	CASSQTGQASSYNEQFF
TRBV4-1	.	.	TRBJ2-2	TGCGCCAGCAGCCGTTACGCGGAGGTCTTTACCGGGGAGCTGTTTTTT	CASSRYAEVFTGELFF
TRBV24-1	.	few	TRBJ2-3	TGTGCCACCAGTCACGCTTGGAGTGGTAACACAGATACGCAGTATTTT	CATSHAWSGNTDTQYF
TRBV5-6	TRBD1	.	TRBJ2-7	TGTGCCAGCAGCTTGGTTGACAGGGACCGTTACGAGCAGTACTTC	CASSLVDRDRYEQYF
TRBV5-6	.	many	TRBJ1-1	TGTGCCAGCAGCTTGGCCGGTAGACTCCCGGAGAACACTGAAGCTTTCTTT	CASSLAGRLPENTEAFF
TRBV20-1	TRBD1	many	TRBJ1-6	TGCAGTGCTAGAATACAGGGGCCGACCTATAATTCACCCCTCCACTTT	CSARIQGPTYNSPLHF
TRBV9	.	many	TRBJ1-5	TGTGCCAGCAGCCCAGAGGGTAATAGCAATCAGCCCCAGCATTTT	CASSPEGNSNQPQHF
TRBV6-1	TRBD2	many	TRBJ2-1	TGTGCCAGCAGTAAGACTAGCGGGGGGGGGAATGAGCAGTTCTTC	CASSKTSGGGNEQFF
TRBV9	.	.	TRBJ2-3	TGTGCCAGCAGCGTAGTCCCGGGGAGCACAGATACGCAGTATTTT	CASSVVPGSTDTQYF
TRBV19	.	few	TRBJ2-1	TGTGCCAGTAGTATTCCTGGTTACTACAATGAGCAGTTCTTC	CASSIPGYYNEQFF
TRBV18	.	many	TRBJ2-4	TGTGCCAGCTCGCAATACTCCAAAAACATTCAGTACTTC	CASSQYSKNIQYF
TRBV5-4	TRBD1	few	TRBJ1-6	TGTGCCAGCAGCATTACAGGGGATAATTCACCCCTCCACTTT	CASSITGDNSPLHF
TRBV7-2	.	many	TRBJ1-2	TGTGCCAGCAGCTTAGTTCGGGGGGCAGACTATGGCTACACCTTC	CASSLVRGADYGYTF
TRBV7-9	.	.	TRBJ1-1	TGTGCCAGCAGCGTGACCGGGACACAGAACACTGAAGCTTTCTTT	CASSVTGTQNTEAFF
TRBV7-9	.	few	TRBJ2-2	TGTGCCAGCAGCCAGGGTTTCATGGCGATCCCCGGGGAGCTGTTTTTT	CASSQGFMAIPGELFF
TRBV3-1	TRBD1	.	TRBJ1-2	TGTGCCAGCAGCCAAGCGGGCCAGGGGGCGGGCTACACCTTC	CASSQAGQGAGYTF
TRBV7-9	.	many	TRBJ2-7	TGTGCCAGCAGCTTAGTAGTAGGGGCCCAGCCAAGCGGCGCCTCCTACGAGCAGTACTTC	CASSLVVGAQPSGASYEQYF
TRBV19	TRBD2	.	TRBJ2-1	TGTGCCAGTAGCCTGCTAGCGGGGAGCTCCTACAATGAGCAGCTCTTC	CASSLLAGSSYNEQLF
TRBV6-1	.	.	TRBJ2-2	TGTGCCAGCAGCTTGACAAGGCCCGGGGAGCTGTTTTTT	CASSLTRPGELFF
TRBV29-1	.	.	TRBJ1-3	TGCAGCGTTGAAACGGGTGCTGGAAACACCATATATTTT	CSVETGAGNTIYF
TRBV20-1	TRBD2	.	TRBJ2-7	TGCAGTGCTAGGGACGTAGCGGGATTCACCGACGAGCAGTACTTC	CSARDVAGFTDEQYF
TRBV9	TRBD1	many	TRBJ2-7	TGTGCCAGCAGCCCCACGGGACAGGGTCTTGTGGAGCAGTACTTC	CASSPTGQGLVEQYF
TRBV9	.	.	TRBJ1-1	TGTGCCAGCAGCGTAGTTGATTCGGGAGGCACTGGAGCTTTCTTT	CASSVVDSGGTGAFF
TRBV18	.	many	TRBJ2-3	TGTGCCAGCTCACGCGATCCGCCTCGCACAGATACGCAGTATTTT	CASSRDPPRTDTQYF
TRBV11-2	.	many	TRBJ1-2	TGTGCCAGCAGCCCCCTCTCTGTCCTGGAGGGCTACACCTTC	CASSPLSVLEGYTF
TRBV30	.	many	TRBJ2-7	TGTGCCTGGAAACGTAGTTTGTCCTACGAGCAGTACTTC	CAWKRSLSYEQYF
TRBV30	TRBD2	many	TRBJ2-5	TGTGCCTGGACTAGCGGGAACCAAGAGACCCAGTACTTC	CAWTSGNQETQYF
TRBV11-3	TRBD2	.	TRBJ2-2	TGTGCCAGCAGCCCGACGGGAGGGCCAACCGGGGAGCTGTTTTTT	CASSPTGGPTGELFF
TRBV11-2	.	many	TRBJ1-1	TGTGCCAGCAGCTTAGGGATTGCTGAAGCTTTCTTT	CASSLGIAEAFF
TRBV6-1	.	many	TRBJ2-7	TGTGCCAGCAGTTCCCTCGGCTCGATGGGAGGCTCCTACGAGCAGTACTTC	CASSSLGSMGGSYEQYF
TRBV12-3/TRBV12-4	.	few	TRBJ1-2	TGTGCCAGCAGCCGTACCCGGGACGGACTGTATGGCTACACCTTC	CASSRTRDGLYGYTF
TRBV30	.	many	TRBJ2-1	TGTGCCTGGAGTGTAGATGGCAAGCAGTTCTTC	CAWSVDGKQFF
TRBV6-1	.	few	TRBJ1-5	TGTGTCAGCAGTGAAGCTTCATCAGGGGTCCCCCAGCATTTT	CVSSEASSGVPQHF
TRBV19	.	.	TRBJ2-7	TGTGCCAGTAGACCGACTGTGTGGATAGGGGAGCAGTACTTC	CASRPTVWIGEQYF
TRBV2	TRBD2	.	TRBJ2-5	TGCGCCAGCAGTGAGTGGGGCGGGAGGGCCCCAGAGACCCAGTACTTC	CASSEWGGRAPETQYF
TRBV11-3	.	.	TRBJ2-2	TGTGCCAGCGGCAACCTTAAGGGGGAGCTGTTTTTT	CASGNLKGELFF
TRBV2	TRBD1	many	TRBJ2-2	TGTGCCAGCAGTCAGGGGGCGTACACCGGGGAGCTGTTTTTT	CASSQGAYTGELFF
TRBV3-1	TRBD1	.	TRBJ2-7	TGTGCCAGCAGCCAAGGACGCGGACAGGGGGCGCACTACGAGCAGTACTTC	CASSQGRGQGAHYEQYF
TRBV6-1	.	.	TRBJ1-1	TGTGCCAGCAGACTAGAGGGTGGGACTGAAGCTTTCTTT	CASRLEGGTEAFF
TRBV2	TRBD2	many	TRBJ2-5	TGTGCCAGCAGTGAAGGTAGCGGGGGACAAGAGACCCAGTACTTC	CASSEGSGGQETQYF
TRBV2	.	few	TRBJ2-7	TGTGCCAGCAGGACAGGATTCTACGAGCAGTACTTC	CASRTGFYEQYF
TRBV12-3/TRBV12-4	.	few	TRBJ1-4	TGTGCCAGCAGTCCAACAGCCAATGAAAAACTGTTTTTT	CASSPTANEKLFF